The following is a TCR beta chain sequence with its context. This entry belongs to a study of cytomegalovirus exposure and HLA in healthy donors. PCR used 60 Vbeta primers and 13 Jbeta primers. TCRdb keeps only in-frame clones here, not all; method: immunoSEQ multiplex PCR. Of about 150,000 clones listed, nearly 80% are singletons. CDR3 length: 15 amino acids. CDR1 and CDR2 (germline): SGDLS, YYNGEE. The V end lost 3 bases, the J end lost 0 bases, and 10 bases lay between the germline ends. Material: PBMCs. This chain uses TRBV9 with TRBJ2-1, with a weak D call TRBD2 (5 bases). The origin of this receptor is a man aged 35-49 years in good health and CMV-seropositive. The CDR3 nucleotides are TGTGCCAGCAGCGCAGCGGAAAGCTCCTACAATGAGCAGTTCTTC. Translating gives CASSAAESSYNEQFF.